A selection of T cell receptor beta chains follows, all from one sample in a study of blood T cell repertoires in COVID-19. The table came from immunoSEQ multiplex PCR; TCRdb's copy has only in-frame clones and leaves some out. The data hold fewer than 200,000 clones, with under 90% observed a single time. Source material: PBMCs or T cells enriched from blood (not recorded which). These receptors came from a man aged 45-65 years who had recovered from COVID-19. Both conserved end residues are part of each CDR3. D genes are given only for firm matches. A clone size is listed for some rows: how often the clone was seen (once, few, many), or a class if it is expanded.

D: NA
V: TRBV6-5
size: NA
J: TRBJ1-2
CDR3: CATREIGHGYTF
DNA: TGTGCCACCCGGGAAATAGGGCATGGCTACACCTTC

D: TRBD1
V: TRBV6-1
size: NA
J: TRBJ2-5
CDR3: CASSEGGTVGETQYF
DNA: TGTGCCAGCAGTGAAGGTGGGACAGTTGGAGAGACCCAGTACTTC

D: NA
V: TRBV5-1
size: NA
J: TRBJ2-2
CDR3: CASSLGATNTGELFF
DNA: TGCGCCAGCAGCTTGGGCGCGACGAACACCGGGGAGCTGTTTTTT

D: NA
V: TRBV3-1/TRBV3-2
size: once
J: TRBJ1-4
CDR3: CASSQAPGLYNEKLFF
DNA: TGTGCCAGCAGCCAAGCCCCCGGGTTATATAATGAAAAGCTGTTTTTT

D: TRBD2
V: TRBV7-9
size: NA
J: TRBJ2-1
CDR3: CASSSNSGEKQFF
DNA: TGTGCCAGCAGCTCCAATAGCGGGGAAAAGCAGTTCTTC

D: NA
V: TRBV30
size: NA
J: TRBJ1-1
CDR3: CAWSVVQGTEAFF
DNA: TGTGCCTGGAGTGTAGTGCAGGGCACTGAAGCTTTCTTT

D: TRBD2
V: TRBV3-1/TRBV3-2
size: NA
J: TRBJ2-3
CDR3: CASSQSGGASDTQYF
DNA: TGTGCCAGCAGCCAATCGGGGGGGGCCTCAGATACGCAGTATTTT

D: NA
V: TRBV3-1/TRBV3-2
size: NA
J: TRBJ1-1
CDR3: CASSLSGPNTEAFF
DNA: TGTGCCAGCAGCCTGTCAGGGCCGAACACTGAAGCTTTCTTT

D: NA
V: TRBV7-9
size: NA
J: TRBJ1-2
CDR3: CASSLGTDNYGYTF
DNA: TGTGCCAGCAGCTTAGGTACAGACAACTATGGCTACACCTTC

D: NA
V: TRBV18
size: NA
J: TRBJ1-2
CDR3: CASSPPNRASSDYGYTF
DNA: TGTGCCAGCTCACCACCGAACAGGGCGTCCTCTGACTATGGCTACACCTTC

D: TRBD1
V: TRBV27
size: NA
J: TRBJ2-7
CDR3: CASSRQGNTYEQYF
DNA: TGTGCCAGCAGTAGACAGGGAAACACCTACGAGCAGTACTTC

D: TRBD1
V: TRBV15
size: NA
J: TRBJ1-2
CDR3: CATSRGNTGGTNYGYTF
DNA: TGTGCCACCAGCAGAGGTAACACAGGGGGTACTAACTATGGCTACACCTTC

D: NA
V: TRBV4-2
size: NA
J: TRBJ1-5
CDR3: CASSQAHAFLQGQPQHF
DNA: TGTGCCAGCAGCCAAGCCCACGCTTTCCTTCAGGGGCAGCCCCAGCATTTT

D: NA
V: TRBV4-1
size: NA
J: TRBJ1-1
CDR3: CASSQDSMNTEAFF
DNA: TGCGCCAGCAGCCAAGACAGTATGAACACTGAAGCTTTCTTT

D: NA
V: TRBV2
size: NA
J: TRBJ1-1
CDR3: CASTSGAYTEAFF
DNA: TGTGCCAGCACATCAGGGGCGTACACTGAAGCTTTCTTT

D: NA
V: TRBV2
size: NA
J: TRBJ1-2
CDR3: CASSRGTLANYGYTF
DNA: TGTGCCAGCTCGAGGGGGACATTAGCTAACTATGGCTACACCTTC

D: NA
V: TRBV19
size: NA
J: TRBJ1-1
CDR3: CASSSWLEAFF
DNA: TGTGCCAGTAGTAGTTGGCTTGAAGCTTTCTTT

D: NA
V: TRBV6-5
size: NA
J: TRBJ1-6
CDR3: CASSTGTLQVEPLHF
DNA: TGTGCCAGCAGTACCGGGACTCTACAGGTCGAACCCCTCCACTTT

D: TRBD2
V: TRBV7-3
size: NA
J: TRBJ2-1
CDR3: CASSLGLAGAGEQFF
DNA: TGTGCCAGCAGTTTAGGACTAGCGGGGGCTGGGGAGCAGTTCTTC

D: NA
V: TRBV5-1
size: few
J: TRBJ2-2
CDR3: CASARGPNTGELFF
DNA: TGCGCCAGCGCGCGGGGGCCGAACACCGGGGAGCTGTTTTTT

D: TRBD2
V: TRBV19
size: NA
J: TRBJ2-2
CDR3: CASRASGGPYTGELFF
DNA: TGTGCCAGTAGGGCTAGCGGGGGGCCTTACACCGGGGAGCTGTTTTTT

D: NA
V: TRBV7-2
size: NA
J: TRBJ1-1
CDR3: CASREGQNTEAFF
DNA: TGTGCCAGCAGAGAAGGACAGAACACTGAAGCTTTCTTT

D: TRBD2
V: TRBV5-8
size: NA
J: TRBJ2-1
CDR3: CASRSGLAGRSYNEQFF
DNA: TGTGCCAGCAGATCCGGACTAGCGGGGCGCTCCTACAATGAGCAGTTCTTC

D: TRBD1
V: TRBV9
size: NA
J: TRBJ2-5
CDR3: CASSVGQGKETQYF
DNA: TGTGCCAGCAGCGTAGGACAGGGGAAGGAGACCCAGTACTTC

D: TRBD1
V: TRBV30
size: NA
J: TRBJ2-7
CDR3: CAWSSGQGADEQYF
DNA: TGTGCCTGGAGTTCGGGGCAGGGGGCCGACGAGCAGTACTTC

D: NA
V: TRBV3-1/TRBV3-2
size: NA
J: TRBJ2-6
CDR3: CASSQEGTGANVLTF
DNA: TGTGCCAGCAGCCAAGAGGGCACCGGGGCCAACGTCCTGACTTTC

D: TRBD1
V: TRBV30
size: NA
J: TRBJ2-1
CDR3: CAWSTGTGNNEQFF
DNA: TGTGCCTGGAGTACCGGGACAGGGAATAATGAGCAGTTCTTC

D: TRBD2
V: TRBV12-3/TRBV12-4
size: once
J: TRBJ2-7
CDR3: CASSRSVAGEYF
DNA: TGTGCCAGCAGCCGATCGGTAGCGGGGGAGTACTTC

D: NA
V: TRBV7-6
size: once
J: TRBJ2-2
CDR3: CASSPALGNTGELFF
DNA: TGTGCCAGCAGCCCGGCTCTAGGGAACACCGGGGAGCTGTTTTTT

D: NA
V: TRBV2
size: NA
J: TRBJ2-5
CDR3: CASRRETQYF
DNA: TGTGCCAGCAGGAGGGAGACCCAGTACTTC

D: TRBD1
V: TRBV3-1/TRBV3-2
size: once
J: TRBJ1-2
CDR3: CASSPALDRAYGYTF
DNA: TGTGCCAGCAGCCCCGCACTCGACAGGGCCTATGGCTACACCTTC

D: NA
V: TRBV27
size: few
J: TRBJ2-7
CDR3: CASSLDPRGTYEQYF
DNA: TGTGCCAGCAGTTTAGATCCCCGAGGTACCTACGAGCAGTACTTC

D: TRBD1
V: TRBV6-5
size: NA
J: TRBJ1-2
CDR3: CASSRGQGATSYTF
DNA: TGTGCCAGCAGCAGAGGACAGGGGGCAACAAGCTACACCTTC

D: TRBD2
V: TRBV4-2
size: NA
J: TRBJ2-1
CDR3: CASSQEAHGLENEQFF
DNA: TGTGCCAGCAGCCAAGAGGCCCATGGACTAGAAAATGAGCAGTTCTTC

D: NA
V: TRBV7-3
size: NA
J: TRBJ1-1
CDR3: CASSLKRDTEAFF
DNA: TGTGCCAGCAGCTTAAAACGGGACACTGAAGCTTTCTTT

D: TRBD2
V: TRBV5-4
size: once
J: TRBJ2-2
CDR3: CASSSGTSGGPSTGELFF
DNA: TGTGCCAGCAGCTCCGGGACTAGCGGGGGGCCCAGCACCGGGGAGCTGTTTTTT

D: TRBD1
V: TRBV19
size: NA
J: TRBJ1-6
CDR3: CASSIRQGANNSPLHF
DNA: TGTGCCAGTAGTATCCGACAGGGGGCGAATAATTCACCCCTCCACTTT

D: NA
V: TRBV19
size: NA
J: TRBJ1-6
CDR3: CASSPNRESPLHF
DNA: TGTGCCAGTAGTCCCAACAGGGAATCACCCCTCCACTTT

D: TRBD2
V: TRBV6-6
size: NA
J: TRBJ2-7
CDR3: CASRWMTSGGYEQYF
DNA: TGTGCCAGCAGGTGGATGACTAGCGGGGGGTACGAGCAGTACTTC

D: NA
V: TRBV24-1
size: NA
J: TRBJ2-1
CDR3: CATSSKTSGSSSYNEQFF
DNA: TGTGCCACCAGCAGCAAGACGAGCGGGTCGAGCTCCTACAATGAGCAGTTCTTC

D: NA
V: TRBV7-2
size: NA
J: TRBJ1-5
CDR3: CASSLDRERQPQHF
DNA: TGTGCCAGCAGCTTAGACAGGGAGCGGCAGCCCCAGCATTTT

D: NA
V: TRBV27
size: NA
J: TRBJ1-5
CDR3: CASSRDTNQPQHF
DNA: TGTGCCAGCAGCCGGGACACCAATCAGCCCCAGCATTTT

D: TRBD2
V: TRBV5-1
size: NA
J: TRBJ2-3
CDR3: CASSDSGGANTQYF
DNA: TGCGCCAGCAGCGATAGCGGGGGGGCGAATACGCAGTATTTT

D: TRBD2
V: TRBV7-3
size: once
J: TRBJ2-1
CDR3: CASSQGLAGGNEQFF
DNA: TGTGCCAGCAGCCAGGGACTAGCGGGAGGCAATGAGCAGTTCTTC

D: TRBD1
V: TRBV15
size: NA
J: TRBJ1-3
CDR3: CATSRVPYRGEGNTIYF
DNA: TGTGCCACCAGCAGAGTTCCGTACAGGGGCGAAGGAAACACCATATATTTT

D: TRBD1
V: TRBV5-1
size: NA
J: TRBJ2-3
CDR3: CASSRDRGTDTQYF
DNA: TGCGCCAGCAGCCGGGACAGGGGAACAGATACGCAGTATTTT

D: TRBD1
V: TRBV12-3/TRBV12-4
size: NA
J: TRBJ1-2
CDR3: CASRGQGKYGYTF
DNA: TGTGCCAGCAGGGGACAGGGGAAATATGGCTACACCTTC

D: NA
V: TRBV5-1
size: NA
J: TRBJ2-3
CDR3: CASSLALSGTDTQYF
DNA: TGCGCCAGCAGCTTGGCGCTTAGCGGCACAGATACGCAGTATTTT

D: NA
V: TRBV12-3/TRBV12-4
size: NA
J: TRBJ1-3
CDR3: CASSRQTGNTIYF
DNA: TGTGCCAGCAGCCGACAGACTGGAAACACCATATATTTT

D: NA
V: TRBV9
size: NA
J: TRBJ1-6
CDR3: CASSEQGRLGSPLHF
DNA: TGTGCCAGCAGCGAACAGGGAAGGCTCGGCTCACCCCTCCACTTT

D: NA
V: TRBV19
size: NA
J: TRBJ1-1
CDR3: CASSIGHKNTEAFF
DNA: TGTGCCAGTAGTATAGGACACAAGAACACTGAAGCTTTCTTT